What follows are 7 T cell receptor beta chains derived from one specimen sequenced in a study of regulatory T cells in long-lasting Graves disease. This sample's time point: persistent/refractory GD, antithyroid drugs over 5 years with positive TRAb. PBMC RNA was the source of the TCR library. With iRepertoire HTBI primers and Arm-PCR of CDR3 regions, TCR beta libraries were built. TCRdb passed the multiplex PCR reads through MiXCR, listing each CDR3 protein once. The sample carries roughly 500,000 distinct CDR3 sequences, approximately 23% recorded once. The sequenced sample was peripheral blood mononuclear cells (PBMCs), obtained when the disease was refractory, from a patient treated with antithyroid drugs. Receptors originate from a female donor with Graves disease.

CDR3 sequence: CATSDPSIGRGDGYTF. Here the CDR3 DNA reads TGTGCCACCAGTGACCCTTCCATCGGCAGGGGTGATGGCTACACCTTC. The chain couples TRBV24-1 to TRBJ1-2, with a weak D call TRBD1 (6 bases). Germline V lookup: CDR1 KGHDR, CDR2 SFDVKD. V lost 4 bases to trimming and J lost 6 bases, with 20 bases between them. The CDR3 runs 16 residues.

This clonotype was observed at least ten times. The J gene is TRBJ2-7, the V gene TRBV11-1; a possible D gene is TRBD1 (6 bases). Trimming cost V 3 bases and J 3 bases, with 18 bases left between them. The germline CDR1 and CDR2 sequences are SGHAT and FQDESV (reference sequence). The CDR3 covers 16 residues. The DNA for the CDR3 is TGTGCCAGCAGCTTTAACCTAGCAGGGGAGAACTACGAGCAGTACTTC. Translated: CASSFNLAGENYEQYF.

This clonotype was seen repeatedly, ten times or more. The J gene is TRBJ2-2, the V gene TRBV6-5; no clear D. This CDR3 region has 14 residues. V was trimmed by 0 bases and J by 4 bases, leaving 6 bases between them. Per germline, CDR1 MNHEY and CDR2 SVGAGI. CDR3 coding DNA: TGTGCCAGCAGTTACTCGCTTATCACCGGGGAGCTGTTTTTT. Encoded protein: CASSYSLITGELFF.

The chain combines TRBV2 with TRBJ2-1; 7 nucleotides align to TRBD1. The CDR3 runs 13 residues. V was pared by 2 bases and J by 9 bases, with 4 bases of the junction left unmatched. Germline V CDR1 and CDR2: SNHLY, FYNNEI. CDR3 nucleotides: TGTGCCAGCAGTGAAAACAGGGGAGCTGAGCAGTTCTTC. This sequence encodes CASSENRGAEQFF.

Points on this clonotype: A much bigger clone sits one base away, suggesting this may be a read error. The chain couples TRBV7-2 to TRBJ1-2; 8 positions match TRBD1. Looked up from germline, CDR1 is SGHTA and CDR2 is FQGNSA. CDR3 length: 12 residues. Written as DNA, the CDR3 is TGTGTCGGGGCACAGGGGGAGGATGGCTACACCTTC. Translating it yields CVGAQGEDGYTF.

The rearrangement uses TRBV20-1 and TRBJ1-4, with D hard to call. With 6 bases removed from V and 0 bases from J, the gap between germline ends came to 5 bases. CDR3 length equals 12 residues. Germline assignment: CDR1 DFQATT and CDR2 SNEGSKA (reference sequence). CDR3 sequence (DNA): TGCAGTGCAGATTCAACTAATGAAAAACTGTTTTTT. Translated, it gives CSADSTNEKLFF.

The rearrangement links TRBV5-1 to TRBJ1-6; D unclear. The CDR3 contains 18 residues. Germline V gene lookup returns CDR1 SGHRS and CDR2 YFSETQ. The ends were cut back, 4 bases at V and 11 bases at J, with 28 bases in the middle. The CDR3 loop reads CASSRTLIGLEDGAPLHF. CDR3 sequence (DNA): TGCGCCAGCAGCCGCACCCTGATTGGGCTCGAGGATGGGGCACCCCTCCACTTT.